This TCR beta chain was captured in a study of blood T cell repertoires in COVID-19. The wider study: Acute and convalescent COVID-19 specimens originated in the United States, Italy and Spain.

The CDR3 consists of 13 residues. Trimming removed 2 bases at V and 6 bases at J, with 8 bases between. Germline values: CDR1 MDHEN, CDR2 SYDVKM. Libraries were prepared by immunoSEQ multiplex PCR; TCRdb keeps only in-frame clonotypes and omits some of them. The sample lists about 90,000 clones, 80% occurring once. This chain connects TRBV28 to TRBJ2-1, with D perhaps matching TRBD2 (6 bases). The clonotype was recovered from a woman between 65 and 79 years old with acute or convalescent COVID-19. Sequences were obtained from peripheral blood. CDR3 nucleotide sequence: TGTGCCAGCAGTTTAGGAGGGGTCAATGAGCAGTTCTTC. Translating it yields CASSLGGVNEQFF.